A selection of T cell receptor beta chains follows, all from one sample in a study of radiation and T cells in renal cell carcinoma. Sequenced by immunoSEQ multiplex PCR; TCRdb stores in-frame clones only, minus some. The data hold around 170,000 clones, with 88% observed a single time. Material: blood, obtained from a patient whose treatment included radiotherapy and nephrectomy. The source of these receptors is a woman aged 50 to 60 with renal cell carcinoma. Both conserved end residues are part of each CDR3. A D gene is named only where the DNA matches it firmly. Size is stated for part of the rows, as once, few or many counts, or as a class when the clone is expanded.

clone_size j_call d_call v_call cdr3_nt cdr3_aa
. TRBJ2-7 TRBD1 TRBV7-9 TGTGCCAGCAGCTTTAGACAGGGTCTGAACTTC CASSFRQGLNF
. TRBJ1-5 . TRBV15 TGTGCCACCAGCAGAGATAGTGGGAGGGGTCAGCCCCAGCATTTT CATSRDSGRGQPQHF
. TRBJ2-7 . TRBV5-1 TGCGCCAGCAGCTTGGACGGAAAAATCGTCGAGCAGTACTTC CASSLDGKIVEQYF
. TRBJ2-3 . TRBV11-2 TGTGCCAGCAGCTTAGATCCGCAGGGAACAGATACGCAGTATTTT CASSLDPQGTDTQYF
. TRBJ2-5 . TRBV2 TGTGCCAGCGGGCGTGAACAGCAAGAGACCCAGTACTTC CASGREQQETQYF
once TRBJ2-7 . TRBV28 TGTGCCAGCAGTTTGGGTACGGGAGAGCAGTACTTC CASSLGTGEQYF
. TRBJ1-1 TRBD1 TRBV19 TGTGCCAGTATCACAGGGGGCCGGATGAACACTGAAGCTTTCTTT CASITGGRMNTEAFF
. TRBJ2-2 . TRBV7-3 TGTGCCAGCAGCTTAACCGTGGACAGTTTAGGCGGGGAGCTGTTTTTT CASSLTVDSLGGELFF
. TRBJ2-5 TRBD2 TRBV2 TGTGCCAGCACAGGGCTAGCGGGGGCAGAGACCCAGTACTTC CASTGLAGAETQYF
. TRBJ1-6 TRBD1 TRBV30 TGTGCCTGGGCGACAGGGGGCAATTCACCCCTCCACTTT CAWATGGNSPLHF
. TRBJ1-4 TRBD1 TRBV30 TGTGCCTGGAGTGTACAGGGGGCCTGGGAAAAACTGTTTTTT CAWSVQGAWEKLFF
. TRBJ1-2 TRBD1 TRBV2 TGTGCCAGCAGGGGGACAGGGTTTTATTACGGCTACACCTTC CASRGTGFYYGYTF
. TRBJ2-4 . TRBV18 TGTGCCAGCTCACCCTGGGACACGAAAAACATTCAGTACTTC CASSPWDTKNIQYF
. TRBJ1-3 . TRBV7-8 TGTGCCAGCAGCCCCCGCGGGGGAGAAGCTGGAAACACCATATATTTT CASSPRGGEAGNTIYF
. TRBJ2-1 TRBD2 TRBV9 TGTGCCAGCAGCGAGACTAGCGGGGGGGTTTACGGTGAGCAGTTCTTC CASSETSGGVYGEQFF
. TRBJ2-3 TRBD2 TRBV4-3 TGCGCCAGCAGCCAAGACCCTCCCACTAGCGGGGGGGCCTCAGATACGCAGTATTTT CASSQDPPTSGGASDTQYF
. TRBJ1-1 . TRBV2 TGTGCCAGCAGTGACGTAGGGAAGGTCGCTTTCTTT CASSDVGKVAFF